These 2 T cell receptor beta chains came from one sample sequenced in a study of blood T cells in healthy people across ages. The use of a sample-barcoded 5' primer and a J-beta primer mix characterized a second PCR of roughly 6 to 11 cycles. MiXCR, run by TCRdb on the 5' RACE reads, gives a single entry per CDR3 protein. The sample records around 1,800,000 distinct CDR3 sequences, roughly two fifths being singletons. Sequenced material: blood. The receptors shown here come from a human donor in good health.

The chain uses TRBV29-1 and TRBJ1-2, with D possibly being TRBD1 (5 bases). This CDR3 region has 11 residues. The germline CDR1 and CDR2 sequences are SQVTM and ANQGSEA. Trimming removed 4 bases from V and 7 bases from J, with 10 bases in between. CDR3 amino acids: CSVVGGSGYTF. CDR3 DNA: TGCAGCGTTGTGGGGGGGTCTGGCTACACCTTC.

The rearrangement links TRBV9 to TRBJ1-1; 8 bases are a match to TRBD1. The CDR3 covers 13 residues. J gave up 6 bases and V 4 bases, and 5 bases lay outside the gene matches. The germline V gene encodes CDR1 SGDLS and CDR2 YYNGEE. CDR3 sequence (DNA): TGTGCCAGCAGCCCTTCAGGGGGCTCTGAAGCTTTCTTT. Amino acid sequence: CASSPSGGSEAFF.